What follows describes a single TCR beta chain. This sample stems from a study of blood T cell repertoires in COVID-19. Study at large: Spain, Italy and the United States supplied samples that represented acute and convalescent COVID-19.

Method: immunoSEQ multiplex PCR; TCRdb's copy keeps in-frame clones and lacks some. The data show approximately 120,000 clones, about 82% seen once. The CDR3 sequence is 13 residues long. The V segment lost 6 bases and the J segment 2 bases; nucleotides outside the gene matches: 1. Germline V gene lookup returns CDR1 MDHEN and CDR2 SYDVKM. The receptor was isolated from a human donor in a cohort sampled during active COVID-19. The chain is built from TRBV28 and TRBJ1-5, with 7 bases that match TRBD1. The sequenced sample was peripheral blood. CDR3 bases: TGTGCCAGCAGGCAGGGGGGCAATCAGCCCCAGCATTTT. Encoded protein: CASRQGGNQPQHF.